A single sample is the source of the 31 T cell receptor delta chains below, sequenced in a study of γδ T cells in repeated Plasmodium falciparum infection. TCRdb re-analyzed the multiplex PCR reads via CATT. The sample lists approximately 53,000 delta-chain clones; approximately 1.7% were seen once. Flow sorting of PBMC yielded separate Vgamma9/Vdelta2+ and Vdelta2-negative gammadelta T cell populations for bulk repertoire analysis. Sequencing was performed on gamma-delta T cells from blood. These TCRs come from a pool of human donors (malaria-infected and uninfected, not separated).

This clone was seen at least ten times. The TCRdb record carries a much larger clone's protein, which differs from this DNA's translation at residue 15; a read error is the likely cause, and the protein listed here is the DNA translation. The V and J genes are TRDV1 and TRDJ1, with 8 bases fitting TRDD3. Germline-derived CDR1 and CDR2 are TSWWSYY and QGS. V was clipped by 3 bases and J by 3 bases; unmatched bases: 27. The CDR3 runs 22 residues. The CDR3 region has the DNA TGTGCTCTTGGGGAGCCCAATACAGCTCGGATACTGGGGGTCCCCCTGCCCGATAAACTCATCTTT. Residues: CALGEPNTARILGVPLPDKLIF.

Only a few counts were recorded for this clone. A far larger clone is off by one base, so a read error is likely. Distinct nucleotide sequences in the sample also encode this CDR3. This chain joins TRDV2 and TRDJ1; D is ambiguous. The J gene comes from matching the DNA to germline here; TCRdb lacks it. Germline V CDR1 and CDR2: GEAIGNYY, EKD. The V end lost 3 bases, the J end lost 0 bases, and 25 bases lay between the germline ends. This CDR3 contains 19 residues. The DNA of the CDR3 is TGTGCCTGTGACCAAATCGGTACAGGGTGGGACTCGGACACCGATAAACTCATCTTT. The encoded protein is CACDQIGTGWDSDTDKLIF.

In regard to this clone: This DNA's translation and the protein TCRdb lists, from a much larger clone, do not match at residue 6, likely due to a read error; the protein shown is translated from the DNA. The chain is built from TRDV1 and TRDJ1, with 9 bases lining up with TRDD3. The germline V gene encodes CDR1 TSWWSYY and CDR2 QGS. The CDR3 is 18 residues long. Losses at the gene ends were 2 bases for V and 0 bases for J; bases not matched to a gene: 10. CDR3 sequence (DNA): TGTGCTCTTGGGGAATGGACTGGGGGACGTGAGTACACCGATAAACTCATCTTT. Residues: CALGEWTGGREYTDKLIF.

This clone occurred a few times. The amino acid sequence in TCRdb belongs to a much larger clone and departs from this DNA's translation at residue 15, likely a sequencing read error; the sequence shown is translated from the DNA. J is TRDJ1 and V is TRDV1; no reliable D call. The CDR3 runs to 21 residues. The V end lost 2 bases, the J end lost 4 bases, and 32 bases lay between the germline ends. CDR1 TSWWSYY and CDR2 QGS come from the germline V gene. The CDR3 region has the DNA TGTGCTCTTGGGGAAGCTACGTTTAGAGGGGTTTGGAGGGGCAAAAGCGATAAACTCATCTTT. This gives the protein CALGEATFRGVWRGKSDKLIF.

This clone was counted many times. TCRdb's entry gives the protein of a much larger clone, which mismatches this DNA's translation at residue 3, likely from a read error; the protein reported here is translated from the DNA. The rearrangement uses TRDV1 and TRDJ1; D is possibly TRDD3 (6 bases). The CDR3 contains 19 residues. The germline gives CDR1 TSWWSYY, CDR2 QGS. For the CDR3, the DNA is TGTGCTCCTGGGGAACTAGAGTCGTCCCGGTCCTTTATTACCGATAAACTCATCTTT. Protein sequence: CAPGELESSRSFITDKLIF.

A note on this clone: The protein held in TCRdb is that of a much larger clone and does not match this DNA's translation at residue 3, likely because of a read error; the protein shown is translated from the DNA. The V and J genes are TRDV1 and TRDJ1, with D perhaps TRDD3 (5 bases). TCRdb carries no J gene annotation; the J gene was assigned here by matching the DNA with germline. The germline V gene has CDR1 TSWWSYY and CDR2 QGS. The CDR3 has 16 amino acids. The CDR3 loop is CAPGTRLPFGTDKLIF. CDR3 sequence (DNA): TGTGCTCCTGGGACTCGACTGCCGTTTGGGACCGATAAACTCATCTTT.

This clone occurred a few times. The protein TCRdb lists belongs to a much larger clone and differs from this DNA's translation at residue 13, which points to a read error; the protein shown is made from the DNA. CDR3 loop: CALGESPIGGDTPTDKLIF. As DNA, the CDR3 is TGTGCTCTTGGGGAATCGCCAATCGGGGGGGATACACCCACCGATAAACTCATCTTT. The chain uses TRDV1 and TRDJ1; TRDD3 aligns across 9 bases. The germline CDR1 and CDR2 sequences are TSWWSYY and QGS. The J segment lost 1 base and the V segment lost 2 bases, leaving 14 bases of the junction unmatched. This CDR3 is built from 19 residues.

As concerns this clone: TCRdb lists the protein of a much larger clone for this DNA, which differs at residue 4, so this is likely a read error; the protein given here is translated from the DNA itself. J gene calling gave no result, while the V gene is TRDV2; the table assigns TRDD3, which was not confirmed against the DNA. The CDR3 has 16 residues. The germline CDR1 and CDR2 sequences are GEAIGNYY and EKD. This chain's CDR3 is CACVTLTGGPDFMLIF. The CDR3 DNA sequence: TGTGCCTGTGTCACTCTTACTGGGGGACCAGACTTCATGCTCATCTTT.

The table lists this clone with many counts. TCRdb's entry gives the protein of a much larger clone, which mismatches this DNA's translation at residue 9, likely from a read error; the protein reported here is translated from the DNA. The chain recombines TRDV2 with TRDJ1; D is unclear. The J gene was missing in TCRdb and was found by matching the end of the DNA to germline. Germline assignment: CDR1 GEAIGNYY and CDR2 EKD. The length of the CDR3 is 18 residues. V shed 1 base and J shed 0 bases, with 20 bases lying between them. The CDR3 reads CACDTSTTRAPYTDKLIF. The CDR3 DNA is TGTGCCTGTGACACATCTACGACCCGGGCCCCGTACACCGATAAACTCATCTTT.

This clone has a handful of counts. TCRdb pairs this DNA with a much larger clone's protein that differs at residue 5, likely a read error; the protein shown was translated from the DNA. V and J are TRDV1 and TRDJ1; the match to TRDD3 covers 10 bases. The J gene is not listed in TCRdb, so it was assigned here from a DNA match to germline. There are 23 residues in the CDR3. After removal of 4 bases from V and 1 base from J, the junction contained 27 bases not matched to a gene. Germline V lookup: CDR1 TSWWSYY, CDR2 QGS. This chain's CDR3 is CALGALPGPRKPTGGLFTDKLIF. CDR3 coding DNA: TGTGCTCTTGGGGCCCTACCGGGTCCACGTAAACCCACTGGGGGATTATTCACCGATAAACTCATCTTT.

This clone showed up just a few times. The protein given by TCRdb reflects a much larger clone and differs at residue 3 from this DNA's translation, likely from a read error; the protein shown is the DNA's translation. This rearrangement joins TRDV2 to TRDJ3; 9 bases are shared with TRDD3. The J gene was missing in TCRdb and was found by matching the end of the DNA to germline. Germline values: CDR1 GEAIGNYY, CDR2 EKD. CDR3 length: 22 residues. This CDR3 is CARDTAGYGGIPGSWDTRQMFF. CDR3 sequence (DNA): TGTGCCCGTGACACGGCAGGATACGGGGGGATACCGGGCTCCTGGGACACCCGACAGATGTTTTTC.

This clone was seen a few times. The TCRdb record carries a much larger clone's protein, which differs from this DNA's translation at residue 9; a read error is the likely cause, and the protein listed here is the DNA translation. V and J are TRDV1 and TRDJ1; 10 bases map to TRDD3. The J gene, missing from TCRdb, was assigned here through DNA to germline matching. The CDR3 length is 26 residues. Losses at the gene ends were 2 bases for V and 4 bases for J; bases not matched to a gene: 37. CDR1 and CDR2 (germline): TSWWSYY, QGS. CDR3 in amino acids: CALGENVRPFPFTYLHWGIGFDKLIF. The DNA for the CDR3 is TGTGCTCTTGGGGAAAACGTTCGTCCCTTCCCCTTTACCTATCTTCACTGGGGGATCGGTTTCGATAAACTCATCTTT.

This clone showed up many times. Other DNA sequences in this specimen translate into the identical CDR3. This sequence joins TRDV1 and TRDJ3; 11 nucleotides match TRDD3. The CDR3 is 27 amino acids. The germline gives CDR1 TSWWSYY, CDR2 QGS. The trim removed 1 base at V and 0 bases at J, leaving 26 bases unmatched. CDR3 amino acids: CALGERSGLPNNWGIIELSWDTRQMFF. The CDR3 nucleotides read TGTGCTCTTGGGGAACGGTCGGGCCTACCCAATAACTGGGGGATAATCGAACTCTCCTGGGACACCCGACAGATGTTTTTC.

This clone came up many times. This probably arose from a read error, given a far larger clone one base away. The identical CDR3 is also encoded by other nucleotide sequences in the sample. V usage is TRDV1 and J usage is TRDJ1, with D tentatively TRDD3 (6 bases). Germline V CDR1 and CDR2: TSWWSYY, QGS. The CDR3 runs 24 residues. CDR3 sequence: CALGERSFSRSWAGASLKTDKLIF. In DNA form, the CDR3 reads TGTGCCCTTGGGGAACGGTCCTTCTCAAGATCCTGGGCTGGGGCCTCACTAAAAACCGATAAACTCATCTTT.

This clone was detected many times. For this DNA, TCRdb reports the protein of a much larger clone, which diverges at residue 15, most likely from a read error; the protein presented here is translated directly from the DNA. The CDR3 DNA follows: TGTGCTCTCAAAAAAGGGGGCCCCCCACGTCCGTACACCGATAGACTCATCTTT. Protein: CALKKGGPPRPYTDRLIF. The rearrangement joins TRDV1 to TRDJ1, with D perhaps matching TRDD3 (5 bases). The CDR3 sequence is 18 residues long. The germline V gene encodes CDR1 TSWWSYY and CDR2 QGS.

This clone was seen ten or more times. This likely reflects a read error, since a far larger clone is one base away. The sample carries other DNA sequences with the same CDR3. The CDR3 is CALGELRLTFWGKTSYTDKLIF. The CDR3 DNA reads as TGTGCTCTCGGGGAACTAAGACTGACCTTCTGGGGGAAAACTAGCTACACCGATAAACTCATCTTT. This chain joins TRDV1 and TRDJ1, with TRDD3 matching over 8 bases. The CDR3 loop spans 22 amino acids. The germline CDR1 and CDR2 sequences are TSWWSYY and QGS.

In its sample, this clone was seen many times. Translating the DNA gives a protein that differs from the TCRdb entry at residue 6; the protein shown here is that DNA translation. The V and J genes are TRDV1 and TRDJ1; 11 bases are shared with TRDD3. V lost 4 bases, J lost 3 bases, and 19 bases stayed unmatched. The germline V gene encodes CDR1 TSWWSYY and CDR2 QGS. This CDR3 comprises 20 residues. CDR3 nucleotide sequence: TGTGCTCTTGGGGGAAAAGGACGATGGAGACTGGGGGATAGCCCCGATAAACTCATCTTT. Translation: CALGGKGRWRLGDSPDKLIF.

This clone was counted a few times. TCRdb's protein, taken from a much larger clone, differs from this DNA's translation at residue 4, likely owing to a read error; the protein displayed comes from the DNA. This rearrangement joins TRDV2 to TRDJ1; 12 bases map to TRDD3. The germline gives CDR1 GEAIGNYY, CDR2 EKD. The CDR3 is 19 amino acids. The CDR3 here is CACNTLPPGGYGSTDKLIF. The CDR3 DNA is TGTGCCTGTAACACCCTGCCTCCTGGGGGATACGGAAGCACCGATAAACTCATCTTT.

This clone was seen more than once but under ten times. The protein held in TCRdb is that of a much larger clone and does not match this DNA's translation at residue 11, likely because of a read error; the protein shown is translated from the DNA. The chain is built from TRDV1 and TRDJ1; 7 bases match TRDD3. The length of the CDR3 is 27 residues. CDR1 TSWWSYY and CDR2 QGS come from the germline V gene. The CDR3 region is CALGEPYLPRRYSGICTGDTNTDKLIF. CDR3 DNA: TGTGCTCTTGGGGAACCTTACCTCCCTCGTCGCTACAGCGGGATCTGTACTGGGGACACTAACACCGATAAACTCATCTTC.

There are a few counts of this clone. The protein in TCRdb stems from a much larger clone and differs at residue 14 from this DNA's translation, likely a read error; here the protein is translated from the DNA. The J gene is TRDJ1, the V gene TRDV1; D gene ambiguous. The CDR3 length is 17 residues. Germline lookup yields CDR1 TSWWSYY and CDR2 QGS. Here the CDR3 reads CALGERYPGYVSDELIF. The CDR3 DNA sequence: TGTGCTCTTGGGGAACGGTATCCGGGGTATGTTTCCGATGAACTCATCTTT.

Only a few counts were recorded for this clone. This likely came from a read error, as a far larger clone is one base away. Other DNA sequences of this sample code for an identical CDR3. The chain uses TRDV1 and TRDJ1; TRDD3 agrees at 12 bases. CDR3 length: 25 residues. CDR1 is TSWWSYY and CDR2 is QGS in the germline V gene. The CDR3 protein is CALGELGRVWGIRHPSHSYTDKLIF. In DNA form, the CDR3 reads TGTGCTCTTGGGGAACTCGGGCGCGTCTGGGGGATACGCCATCCTTCCCATTCGTACACCGACAAACTCATCTTT.

Of note for this clone: This is likely an artifact of a read error, given a far larger clone one base away. The sample carries other DNA sequences with the same CDR3. The chain uses TRDV3 and TRDJ1; D is perhaps TRDD2 (8 bases). V was pared by 5 bases and J by 0 bases, with 37 bases between. From germline, CDR1 is TVYSNPD and CDR2 GDNSRS (reference sequence). CDR3 size: 21 residues. The CDR3 DNA sequence: TGTGCCCTAAAAGACTTCCTACGTTTTTTTCCTGGGGGGGATTACACCGATAAACTCATCTTT. Amino acids: CALKDFLRFFPGGDYTDKLIF.

This clone was observed many times. For this DNA, TCRdb reports the protein of a much larger clone, which diverges at residue 7, most likely from a read error; the protein presented here is translated directly from the DNA. V and J are TRDV1 and TRDJ1; 9 bases fit TRDD3. CDR3 length equals 16 residues. Germline V gives CDR1 TSWWSYY, CDR2 QGS. V shed 5 bases and J 4 bases; nucleotides not matched to a gene: 11. In DNA form, the CDR3 reads TGTGCTCTTGGGAATAACCGGGGGATACACGTCGATAAACTCATCTTT. It translates to CALGNNRGIHVDKLIF.

This clone turned up a few times. The amino acid sequence in TCRdb belongs to a much larger clone and departs from this DNA's translation at residue 14, likely a sequencing read error; the sequence shown is translated from the DNA. The chain combines TRDV1 with TRDJ1; 8 bases fit TRDD3. CDR1 and CDR2 from the germline V gene are TSWWSYY and QGS. CDR3 length: 16 amino acids. CDR3 nucleotide sequence: TGTGCTCTTGGTAGGGCTACTCTGGGGGACAACGATAAATTCATCTTT. It is translated as CALGRATLGDNDKFIF.

As regards this clone: This probably arose from a read error, given a far larger clone one base away. Other DNA sequences of this sample code for an identical CDR3. No J gene was named, though the V gene is TRDV1; TRDD3, as called in the table, went unchecked against the DNA. Germline CDR1 reads TSWWSYY; CDR2 reads QGS. The CDR3 extends over 19 amino acids. The CDR3 region is CALGGQIVLGDRKSDKLIF. CDR3 nucleotides: TGTGCTCTTGGGGGACAAATAGTCCTGGGGGATAGGAAATCCGATAAACTTATCTTT.

Comment on this clone: TCRdb pairs this DNA with a much larger clone's protein that differs at residue 17, likely a read error; the protein shown was translated from the DNA. This sequence joins TRDV1 and TRDJ1; the match to TRDD3 covers 9 bases. No J gene is reported in TCRdb; it was inferred here by comparing the DNA with germline. CDR1 is TSWWSYY, CDR2 QGS, per germline. The CDR3 consists of 23 residues. V lost 4 bases and J lost 1; bases outside the gene matches: 28. The CDR3 DNA reads as TGTGCTCTTGGGGCACCATCACTTTTACTTGGGGATACGCGATTCCCTCCCACCGATAAACTCATCTTT. This encodes CALGAPSLLLGDTRFPPTDKLIF.

This clone occurred many times. TCRdb's entry gives the protein of a much larger clone, which mismatches this DNA's translation at residue 16, likely from a read error; the protein reported here is translated from the DNA. The V gene is TRDV2, the J gene TRDJ1; D is perhaps TRDD3 (6 bases). The CDR3 has 20 residues. CDR1 and CDR2 (germline): GEAIGNYY, EKD. The CDR3 DNA reads as TGTGCCTGTGACACTCTTAGAGTACTGGGTGGGCCGGTCATCACCGGTAAACTCATCTTT. Protein sequence: CACDTLRVLGGPVITGKLIF.

This clone was seen only a few times. This probably arose from a read error, given a far larger clone one base away. Other DNA sequences in the sample encode the same CDR3. The chain has TRDV3 and TRDJ1; 9 bases are a match to TRDD2. The J segment lost 4 bases and the V segment lost 2 bases, leaving 35 bases of the junction unmatched. The CDR3 extends over 23 amino acids. The V gene's germline CDR1 is TVYSNPD and CDR2 GDNSRS (reference sequence). The CDR3 DNA sequence: TGTGCCTTTGGGATGCTGAGCCTTCCTACGGCCTACTGGGGACCCTTAAGGCACGATAAACTCATCTTT. Protein sequence: CAFGMLSLPTAYWGPLRHDKLIF.

This clone was seen a handful of times. The protein in TCRdb stems from a much larger clone and differs at residue 20 from this DNA's translation, likely a read error; here the protein is translated from the DNA. The chain employs TRDV1 and TRDJ1, with 11 bases that match TRDD3. Germline V gene data show CDR1 as TSWWSYY and CDR2 as QGS. This CDR3 region has 21 residues. CDR3 DNA sequence: TGTGCTCTTGGGAAATACCGTCCGAACTATGGGGGATACGAGGGGTTCGATAAACTCACCTTT. Protein product: CALGKYRPNYGGYEGFDKLTF.

This clone was counted at least ten times. TCRdb's protein, taken from a much larger clone, differs from this DNA's translation at residue 19, likely owing to a read error; the protein displayed comes from the DNA. The chain links TRDV1 to TRDJ1; tentatively, D is TRDD3 (5 bases). The CDR3 is made up of 20 amino acids. The germline CDR1 and CDR2 sequences are TSWWSYY and QGS. Here the CDR3 reads CALGESEMRTVGWYTDKLTF. In nucleotides, the CDR3 is TGTGCTCTTGGGGAATCAGAGATGCGTACTGTGGGATGGTACACCGATAAACTCACCTTT.

The table lists this clone with many counts. A read error likely explains this, since a far larger clone differs by one base. The same CDR3 can be traced to other DNA sequences in this sample. V usage is TRDV1 and J usage is TRDJ1; TRDD3 aligns across 7 bases. The CDR3 runs to 19 residues. Germline CDR1 and CDR2: TSWWSYY and QGS. In DNA, the CDR3 is TGTGCTCTCGGGGAGCCTAGTAGTCTGGGGGTCCACCACACCGATAAACTCATCTTT. Translating gives CALGEPSSLGVHHTDKLIF.